This TCR beta chain was captured by sequencing in a study of T cell clusters in autoimmune cytopenias. On the study more broadly: The median distinct TRB clonotype count was around 2,400 per sample, from a median around 50,000 reads. General study results and limits: TRB repertoire shifts in secondary cytopenia and chronic lymphocytic leukemia mostly reflected lymphoma, not autoimmunity.

TRB amplification used approximately 270 ng of peripheral blood genomic DNA. A word on this clonotype: Its antigen is unidentified.

TRB was amplified by touch-down multiplex PCR, primer pools A and B combined. TCRdb derives one entry per CDR3 protein from the multiplex PCR reads, leaving out DNA. The sample table includes thousands of distinct CDR3 sequences. CDR3 length: 16 residues. Germline V lookup: CDR1 MNHEY, CDR2 SVGAGI. Sequencing used peripheral blood. The receptor comes from a human donor with an autoimmune cytopenia or autoimmune hepatitis (not recorded which). This chain links TRBV6-5 with TRBJ2-4; the D call from TCRdb, TRBD1, cannot be confirmed without DNA. CDR3 residues: CASSPPGQLAKNIQYF.